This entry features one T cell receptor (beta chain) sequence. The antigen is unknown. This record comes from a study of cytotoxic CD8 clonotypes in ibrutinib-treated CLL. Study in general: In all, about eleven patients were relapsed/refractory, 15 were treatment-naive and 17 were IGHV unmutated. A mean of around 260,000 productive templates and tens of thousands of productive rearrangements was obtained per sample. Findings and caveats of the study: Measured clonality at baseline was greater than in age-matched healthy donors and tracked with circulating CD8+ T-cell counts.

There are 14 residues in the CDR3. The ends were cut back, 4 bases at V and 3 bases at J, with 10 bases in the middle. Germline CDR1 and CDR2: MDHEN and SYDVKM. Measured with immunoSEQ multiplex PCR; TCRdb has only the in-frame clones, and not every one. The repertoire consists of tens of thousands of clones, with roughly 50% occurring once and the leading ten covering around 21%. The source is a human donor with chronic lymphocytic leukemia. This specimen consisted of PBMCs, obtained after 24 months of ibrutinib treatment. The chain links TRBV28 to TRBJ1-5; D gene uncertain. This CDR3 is CASSSTANNQPQHF. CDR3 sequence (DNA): TGTGCCAGCAGTTCAACAGCCAACAATCAGCCCCAGCATTTT.